Below are 3 T cell receptor beta chains sequenced from a single sample in a study of T cell changes during pregnancy in multiple sclerosis. The table came from immunoSEQ multiplex PCR; TCRdb's copy has only in-frame clones and leaves some out. The sample holds about 92,000 clones, approximately 94% seen once. The source was peripheral blood, collected in the third trimester of pregnancy. The receptors come from a female donor with multiple sclerosis, enrolled in a pregnancy study.

This rearrangement joins TRBV4-3 to TRBJ2-2; 15 positions agree with TRBD2. V dropped 2 bases and J dropped 5; count of bases not matched to a gene: 3. The CDR3 runs 17 residues. Germline CDR1 and CDR2: LGHNA and YSLEER. Here the CDR3 DNA reads TGCGCCAGCAGCCAACGGACTAGCGGGAGGGGAACCGGGGAGCTGTTTTTT. Translating gives CASSQRTSGRGTGELFF.

The chain carries TRBV7-9 and TRBJ2-1, with TRBD2 matching over 8 bases. Trimming at V came to 5 bases and at J to 7 bases, leaving 10 bases not matched to a gene. This CDR3 spans 15 amino acids. Germline CDR1 reads SEHNR; CDR2 reads FQNEAQ (reference sequence). CDR3 nucleotides: TGTGCCAGCAGCCCAGGGGCGGGAGGTAGAAATGAGCAGTTCTTC. Protein product: CASSPGAGGRNEQFF.

This chain uses TRBV27 with TRBJ2-4; D gene ambiguous. Between the trimmed V and J ends, which lost 8 bases and 3 bases, there was a span of 23 bases. This CDR3 has 17 amino acids. CDR1 and CDR2 from the germline V gene are MNHEY and SMNVEV (reference sequence). This CDR3 is CASPLAPYRVGKNIQYF. CDR3 sequence (DNA): TGTGCCAGCCCCCTCGCGCCCTACCGGGTCGGCAAAAACATTCAGTACTTC.